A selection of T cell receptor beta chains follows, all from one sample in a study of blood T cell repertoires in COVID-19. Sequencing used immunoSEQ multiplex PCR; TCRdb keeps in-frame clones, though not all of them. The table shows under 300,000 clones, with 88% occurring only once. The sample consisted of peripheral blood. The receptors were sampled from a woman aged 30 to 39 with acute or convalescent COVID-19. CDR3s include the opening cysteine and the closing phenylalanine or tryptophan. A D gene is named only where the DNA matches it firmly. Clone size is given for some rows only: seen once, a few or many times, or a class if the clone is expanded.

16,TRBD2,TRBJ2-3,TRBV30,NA,CAWTLVGRARADTQYF,TGTGCCTGGACTCTCGTGGGGAGGGCCAGGGCAGATACGCAGTATTTT
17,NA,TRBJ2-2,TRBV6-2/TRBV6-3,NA,CASSHSWVGGSPGELFF,TGTGCCAGCAGTCACTCCTGGGTTGGTGGTAGCCCCGGGGAGCTGTTTTTT
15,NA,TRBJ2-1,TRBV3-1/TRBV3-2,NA,CASSHLHKEDNEQFF,TGTGCCAGCAGCCACCTGCACAAAGAAGACAATGAGCAGTTCTTC
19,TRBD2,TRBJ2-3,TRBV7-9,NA,CASSLEVASGRPSTDTQYF,TGTGCCAGCAGCTTAGAGGTGGCTAGCGGGAGGCCCAGCACAGATACGCAGTATTTT
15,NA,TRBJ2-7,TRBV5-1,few,CASSDHPQGSYEQYF,TGCGCCAGCAGCGACCATCCACAGGGCTCCTACGAGCAGTACTTC
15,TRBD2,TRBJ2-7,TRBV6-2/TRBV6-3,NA,CASSYRAGLPYEQYF,TGTGCCAGCAGTTACAGAGCGGGACTCCCCTACGAGCAGTACTTC
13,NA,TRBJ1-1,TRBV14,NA,CASSPRGLTEAFF,TGTGCCAGCAGCCCCCGAGGGCTCACTGAAGCTTTCTTT
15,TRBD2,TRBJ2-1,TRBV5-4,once,CASSLASGRTNEQFF,TGTGCCAGCAGCTTGGCTAGCGGGAGAACCAATGAGCAGTTCTTC
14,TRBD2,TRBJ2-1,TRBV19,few,CASRASGSHNEQFF,TGTGCCAGTAGGGCTAGCGGGAGTCACAATGAGCAGTTCTTC
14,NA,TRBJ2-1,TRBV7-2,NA,CASSLEQYYNEQFF,TGTGCCAGCAGCTTAGAACAATACTACAATGAGCAGTTCTTC
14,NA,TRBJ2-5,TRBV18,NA,CASSPPRVQETQYF,TGTGCCAGCTCACCACCGAGGGTCCAAGAGACCCAGTACTTC
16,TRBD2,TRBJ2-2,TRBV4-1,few,CASSQVGRDYTGELFF,TGCGCCAGCAGCCAAGTCGGGAGGGACTACACCGGGGAGCTGTTTTTT
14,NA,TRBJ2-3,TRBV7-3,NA,CASSFGGGTDTQYF,TGTGCCAGCAGCTTCGGCGGGGGCACAGATACGCAGTATTTT
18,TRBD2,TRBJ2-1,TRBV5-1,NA,CASSWQSSGRGKYNEQFF,TGCGCCAGCAGCTGGCAATCTAGCGGGAGAGGGAAATACAATGAGCAGTTCTTC
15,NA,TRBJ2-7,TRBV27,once,CASRRGTYLSYEQYF,TGTGCCAGCAGACGGGGGACTTACCTTTCCTACGAGCAGTACTTC
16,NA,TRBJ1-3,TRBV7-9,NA,CASSLAGSYSGNTIYF,TGTGCCAGCAGCTTAGCGGGGAGCTACTCTGGAAACACCATATATTTT
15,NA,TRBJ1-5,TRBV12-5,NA,CASGYGGSPNQPQHF,TGTGCTAGTGGTTACGGGGGGTCGCCAAATCAGCCCCAGCATTTT
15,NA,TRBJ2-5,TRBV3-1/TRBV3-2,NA,CASSQAPGVKETQYF,TGTGCCAGCAGCCAAGCCCCAGGTGTAAAAGAGACCCAGTACTTC
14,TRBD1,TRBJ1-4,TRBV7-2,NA,CASSRGQGVYKLFF,TGTGCCAGCAGCCGGGGACAGGGAGTTTACAAACTGTTTTTT
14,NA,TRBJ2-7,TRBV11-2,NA,CASSPARPTYEQYF,TGTGCCAGCAGCCCCGCTCGCCCTACCTACGAGCAGTACTTC
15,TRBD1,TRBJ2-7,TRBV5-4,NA,CASSLGSGGPDEQYF,TGTGCCAGCAGCTTAGGGTCAGGGGGCCCGGACGAGCAGTACTTC
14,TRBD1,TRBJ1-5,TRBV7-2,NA,CASSTRQGIQPQHF,TGTGCCAGCAGCACCCGACAGGGTATTCAGCCCCAGCATTTT
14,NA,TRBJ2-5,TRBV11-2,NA,CASSRGQYQETQYF,TGTGCCAGCAGCCGTGGACAGTACCAAGAGACCCAGTACTTC
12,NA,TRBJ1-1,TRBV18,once,CASRHIYTEAFF,TGTGCCAGCCGACACATATACACTGAAGCTTTCTTT
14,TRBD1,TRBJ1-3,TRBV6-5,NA,CASSSGQGAYTIYF,TGTGCCAGCAGTTCGGGACAGGGGGCCTACACCATATATTTT
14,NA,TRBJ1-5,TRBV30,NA,CAWSVHGGRQPQHF,TGTGCCTGGAGTGTACACGGGGGGAGGCAGCCCCAGCATTTT
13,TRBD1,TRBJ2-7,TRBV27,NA,CASSFYRGNEQYF,TGTGCCAGCAGTTTTTACAGGGGCAACGAGCAGTACTTC